These T cell receptor beta chains were read from a single sample in a study of low-dose radiotherapy and immunotherapy resistance in tumors. MiXCR, applied by TCRdb to the reads, yields one record per CDR3 protein. The sample includes tens of thousands of distinct CDR3 sequences, about 20% seen only once; the top ten take about 8.3%. This sample comprised PBMCs, obtained after low-dose radiotherapy plus immunotherapy. The source is a female donor with ovarian cancer. The CDR3 runs from the conserved cysteine through the conserved F or W. D genes are given only for firm matches. Where a row states a size, it is once, few, many or the class of an expanded clone; other rows omit it.

j_call,d_call,v_call,clone_size,cdr3_aa,cdr3_nt
TRBJ1-2,-,TRBV6-2/TRBV6-3,many,CASSYWGQSGYTF,TGTGCCAGCAGTTACTGGGGGCAGAGTGGCTACACCTTC
TRBJ2-5,-,TRBV5-1,few,CASSLEGSGTQYF,TGCGCCAGCAGCTTGGAAGGGAGTGGGACCCAGTACTTC
TRBJ2-5,-,TRBV5-1,many,CASSLTGLQETQYF,TGCGCCAGCAGCTTGACCGGACTGCAAGAGACCCAGTACTTC
TRBJ1-5,-,TRBV20-1,many,CSVLVDSNQPQHF,TGCAGTGTGTTAGTAGATAGCAATCAGCCCCAGCATTTT
TRBJ1-4,TRBD1,TRBV6-2/TRBV6-3,many,CASRSGGNEKLFF,TGTGCCAGCAGGTCAGGGGGAAATGAAAAACTGTTTTTT
TRBJ1-6,TRBD1,TRBV20-1,many,CSARPGQGGSPLHF,TGCAGTGCTAGACCGGGACAGGGAGGATCACCCCTCCACTTT
TRBJ1-6,TRBD1,TRBV3-1,many,CASSQVGKGAINSPLHF,TGTGCCAGCAGCCAAGTGGGAAAGGGGGCCATTAATTCACCCCTCCACTTT
TRBJ2-5,TRBD1,TRBV27,many,CASSTWTGAETQYF,TGTGCCAGCAGTACATGGACAGGGGCGGAGACCCAGTACTTC
TRBJ1-5,-,TRBV3-1,-,CASSQAGRGGQPQHF,TGTGCCAGCAGCCAAGCGGGGAGGGGCGGCCAGCCCCAGCATTTT
TRBJ2-1,-,TRBV29-1,many,CSASPIAGAGEQFF,TGCAGCGCGAGTCCTATAGCCGGAGCGGGTGAGCAGTTCTTC
TRBJ1-5,-,TRBV20-1,many,CSAVRGGNSNQPQHF,TGCAGTGCTGTAAGGGGGGGGAATAGCAATCAGCCCCAGCATTTT
TRBJ2-5,-,TRBV11-1,-,CASSRGGQETQYF,TGTGCCAGCAGCCGGGGCGGGCAAGAGACCCAGTACTTC
TRBJ2-3,TRBD2,TRBV5-1,many,CASSILSGGAADTQYF,TGCGCCAGCAGCATACTTAGCGGGGGGGCCGCAGATACGCAGTATTTT
TRBJ1-2,-,TRBV27,many,CASSPDAGGGYGYTF,TGTGCCAGCAGTCCTGATGCGGGGGGAGGCTATGGCTACACCTTC
TRBJ2-3,-,TRBV9,-,CASSAQTVTDTQYF,TGTGCCAGCAGCGCCCAGACAGTTACAGATACGCAGTATTTT
TRBJ2-1,TRBD1,TRBV5-1,-,CASSLENRDRYNEQFF,TGCGCCAGCAGCCTAGAGAACCGGGACAGATACAATGAGCAGTTCTTC
TRBJ2-5,-,TRBV6-2/TRBV6-3,many,CASSFLETQYF,TGTGCCAGCAGTTTCTTAGAGACCCAGTACTTC
TRBJ2-7,TRBD2,TRBV20-1,many,CSATPGLAGGEQYF,TGCAGTGCAACACCGGGACTAGCGGGGGGCGAGCAGTACTTC
TRBJ2-4,TRBD2,TRBV14,many,CASSQGRLRLAGSKNIQYF,TGTGCCAGCAGCCAAGGGCGGCTGCGGCTAGCGGGATCCAAAAACATTCAGTACTTC
TRBJ1-1,TRBD1,TRBV7-8,many,CASSKRPGGADTEAFF,TGTGCCAGCAGCAAACGACCAGGGGGCGCGGACACTGAAGCTTTCTTT
TRBJ2-5,-,TRBV29-1,many,CSVEGLANTQYF,TGCAGCGTTGAAGGATTGGCTAACACCCAGTACTTC